The clone carrying this T cell receptor beta chain was seen a handful of times. Library construction for TCR beta used iRepertoire HTBI primers and Arm-PCR of CDR3 regions. TCRdb reanalysed the multiplex PCR reads using MiXCR and keeps one entry per CDR3 protein. This table has over 500,000 distinct CDR3 sequences, about 16% appearing once. The data belong to a study of regulatory T cells in long-lasting Graves disease. On the study more broadly: Antithyroid drugs had been given to newly diagnosed Graves' patients for under 3 months.

Time point: newly diagnosed GD, antithyroid drugs for less than 3 months. Scientists built the TCR library using RNA that was extracted from PBMCs. Patients were enrolled at an endocrinology department in Xi'an, China. EDTA tubes received approximately 10 milliliters of collected peripheral blood. The V end was cut by 2 bases, the J end by 0 bases, with 2 bases between. The V gene's germline CDR1 is SNHLY and CDR2 FYNNEI. The CDR3 consists of 13 residues. The same sample was also studied in work on T cells in Graves' hyperthyroidism and ophthalmopathy.

Sequenced material: peripheral blood mononuclear cells (PBMCs), taken at new diagnosis, from a patient treated with antithyroid drugs. This receptor was taken from a man aged 18 to 29 with Graves disease. This chain links TRBV2 with TRBJ2-4; the D is unclear. CDR3 amino acids: CASSELAKNIQYF. The CDR3 nucleotides read TGTGCCAGCAGTGAACTAGCCAAAAACATTCAGTACTTC.